The clone carrying this TCR beta chain was seen once. Its antigen is unknown. These data belong to a study of T cells in localized non-small cell lung cancer. Clones were read by immunoSEQ multiplex PCR, and TCRdb kept only the in-frame ones, dropping some. The table shows roughly 86,000 clones, with approximately 84% occurring only once. V was cut by 5 bases and J by 5 bases, with 18 bases left in between. The CDR3 sequence is 15 residues long. Germline V lookup: CDR1 SGHTA, CDR2 FQGTGA. Study-level findings and limits: Sequencing, confined to only one tumor region, leaves heterogeneity possible. Compared with tumor, uninvolved adjacent lung displayed greater T cell clonality, ranking highest overall.

The input for sequencing was peripheral blood, taken before any cancer treatment. The genes are TRBV7-3 and TRBJ2-5; D is perhaps TRBD1 (5 bases). The source is a man aged 40 to 70 with stage I lung adenocarcinoma. The CDR3 loop reads CASSPRPRAEETQYF. The CDR3 region has the DNA TGTGCCAGCAGCCCAAGGCCCAGGGCAGAGGAGACCCAGTACTTC.